These 30 T cell receptor beta chains were all obtained from the same sample, sequenced in a study of control samples from healthy donors and cancer patients. Assay: immunoSEQ multiplex PCR; the TCRdb copy retains only in-frame clones and omits some. The sample holds 98,000 or so clones; about 80% are singletons and the top ten take around 6.4%. The source material was blood. These receptors were obtained from a young man in good health.

This clone was counted a single time. The chain has TRBV5-4 and TRBJ2-4, with 10 bases identical to TRBD1. There are 17 residues in the CDR3. The V and J ends lost 2 bases and 7 bases, in that order; junction bases with no gene match: 12. CDR1 is SGHNT, CDR2 YYREEE, per germline (reference sequence). CDR3 nucleotides: TGTGCCAGCAGCTTAGAGCCGACAGGGGGCGCTGGGAACATTCAGTACTTC. Its translation: CASSLEPTGGAGNIQYF.

The chain couples TRBV11-2 to TRBJ2-5, with D possibly being TRBD1 (5 bases). V was shortened by 5 bases and J by 9 bases, with 16 bases between the two germline ends. Germline lookup yields CDR1 SGHAT and CDR2 FQNNGV. The CDR3 has 13 amino acids. CDR3 nucleotides: TGTGCCAGCAGCCCTAGGGGTTTCAAGGCCCAGTACTTC. Encoded protein: CASSPRGFKAQYF.

This chain links TRBV11-2 with TRBJ2-7; TRBD2 matches 9 bases. The V segment lost 5 bases and the J segment 4 bases; nucleotides outside the gene matches: 18. Germline V gene lookup returns CDR1 SGHAT and CDR2 FQNNGV. This CDR3 is 18 amino acids long. CDR3: CASSPLQRGVKKDYEQYF. CDR3 nucleotide sequence: TGTGCCAGCAGCCCATTACAGCGGGGGGTAAAAAAGGATTACGAGCAGTACTTC.

V gene TRBV2 combines with J gene TRBJ2-2; 7 bases fit TRBD1. Looked up from germline, CDR1 is SNHLY and CDR2 is FYNNEI. The CDR3 has 16 amino acids. V was pared by 6 bases and J by 8 bases, with 15 bases of the junction left unmatched. The CDR3 coding sequence is TGTGCCAGCAGCGAACAGGGGCCGCATGTAGGTGGGGAGCTGTTTTTT. This codes for CASSEQGPHVGGELFF.

This clone was seen just once. The rearrangement links TRBV18 to TRBJ1-5, with D possibly matching TRBD1 (6 bases). The CDR3 is 15 amino acids. CDR1 and CDR2 from the germline V gene are KGHSH and LQKENI. The V gene lost 6 bases and the J gene lost 0 bases, with 12 bases spanning the gap. As DNA, the CDR3 is TGTGCCAGCTCGTCGGACAGTTATAGCAATCAGCCCCAGCATTTT. Translation: CASSSDSYSNQPQHF.

This chain joins TRBV12-5 and TRBJ1-3; D not certain. The germline gives CDR1 LGHNT, CDR2 FRNRAP. V gave up 4 bases and J gave up 4 bases, with 11 bases separating them. The CDR3 spans 14 residues. As DNA, the CDR3 is TGTGCTAGTGGTTCGGGGATCCCCGGAAACACCATATATTTT. This encodes CASGSGIPGNTIYF.

This clone was seen once. The chain combines TRBV3-1 (or the pseudogene TRBV3-2) with TRBJ1-5, with 7 bases identical to TRBD1. The germline V gene has CDR1 LGHDT and CDR2 YNNKEL (reference sequence). The CDR3 spans 17 residues. The trim removed 3 bases at V and 2 bases at J, leaving 10 bases unmatched. In DNA form, the CDR3 reads TGTGCCAGCAGCCAGACAGGGACCGGGAGGGGCAATCAGCCCCAGCATTTT. Protein: CASSQTGTGRGNQPQHF.

The rearrangement links TRBV5-1 to TRBJ1-2; the D gene is possibly TRBD1 (6 bases). Trimming stripped 4 bases from V and 3 bases from J, with 16 bases between. The germline V gene encodes CDR1 SGHRS and CDR2 YFSETQ. This CDR3 has 15 residues. The CDR3 bases are TGCGCCAGCAGCCCCGGGGGGGCTGATGACTATGGCTACACCTTC. Translation gives CASSPGGADDYGYTF.

The V and J genes are TRBV4-3 and TRBJ2-6; 8 bases fit TRBD1. Looked up from germline, CDR1 is LGHNA and CDR2 is YSLEER. V dropped 6 bases and J dropped 0; count of bases not matched to a gene: 7. The CDR3 totals 17 residues. CDR3 DNA sequence: TGCGCCAGCAGTGTGGACAGGGAGGCCTCTGGGGCCAACGTCCTGACTTTC. Its protein product is CASSVDREASGANVLTF.

The chain recombines TRBV29-1 with TRBJ2-5; no reliable D call. The V gene lost 4 bases and the J gene lost 5 bases, with 17 bases spanning the gap. Germline CDR1 and CDR2: SQVTM and ANQGSEA. The CDR3 sequence is 14 residues long. This chain's CDR3 is CSVGEGNRVETQYF. DNA for the CDR3: TGCAGCGTTGGGGAAGGAAATAGGGTGGAGACCCAGTACTTC.

The chain is built from TRBV7-2 and TRBJ2-5; D is perhaps TRBD2 (5 bases). V was clipped by 6 bases and J by 4 bases, with 15 bases between them. Per germline, CDR1 SGHTA and CDR2 FQGNSA. This CDR3 region has 14 residues. The CDR3: CASRGGPGGETQYF. DNA for the CDR3: TGTGCCAGCAGAGGAGGACCCGGCGGAGAGACCCAGTACTTC.

The chain joins TRBV6-1 to TRBJ2-7; the D is unclear. The CDR3 totals 12 residues. Germline V lookup: CDR1 MNHNS, CDR2 SASEGT. The V end lost 1 base, the J end lost 6 bases, and 7 bases lay between the germline ends. The CDR3 DNA reads TGTGCCAGCAGTGAAGACGGTATCGAGCAGTACGTC. Encoded protein: CASSEDGIEQYV.

The J gene is TRBJ1-1, the V gene TRBV6-2 or TRBV6-3; no firm D call. Trimming left V 3 bases short and J 0 bases short, with 2 bases between. Germline CDR1 is MNHEY and CDR2 is SVGEGT. The CDR3 spans 12 residues. The CDR3 sequence: CASSYMNTEAFF. DNA for the CDR3: TGTGCCAGCAGTTATATGAACACTGAAGCTTTCTTT.

The rearrangement links TRBV2 to TRBJ1-5; D not resolved. Germline CDR1 SNHLY, CDR2 FYNNEI. The V end was cut by 6 bases, the J end by 4 bases, with 13 bases between. The CDR3 runs to 14 residues. The CDR3 reads CASSQANRNQPQHF. The CDR3 DNA follows: TGTGCCAGCAGCCAGGCAAATCGGAATCAGCCCCAGCATTTT.

This sequence joins TRBV4-1 and TRBJ1-3; D may be TRBD1 (6 bases). The V end was cut by 4 bases, the J end by 0 bases, with 13 bases between. The germline gives CDR1 MGHRA, CDR2 YSYEKL. This CDR3 is built from 16 residues. The CDR3 DNA reads as TGCGCCAGCAGCCTGCCCCAGGGGCTCTCTGGAAACACCATATATTTT. As protein: CASSLPQGLSGNTIYF.

The genes are TRBV4-2 and TRBJ1-5, with D possibly being TRBD1 (6 bases). Deletions cut 6 bases from V and 0 bases from J, with 24 bases between. Looked up from germline, CDR1 is LGHNA and CDR2 is YNFKEQ. The CDR3 contains 19 residues. The CDR3 sequence is CASRHSQRGGPYSNQPQHF. The CDR3 DNA sequence: TGTGCCAGCAGACACTCCCAGAGGGGGGGCCCATATAGCAATCAGCCCCAGCATTTT.

The rearrangement links TRBV2 to TRBJ1-1, with D possibly being TRBD1 (5 bases). Germline CDR1 reads SNHLY; CDR2 reads FYNNEI. This CDR3 has 14 residues. V was shortened by 6 bases and J by 2 bases, with 13 bases between the two germline ends. CDR3 DNA: TGTGCCAGCAGCTACAGGTCAGATAACACTGAAGCTTTCTTT. Translated, it gives CASSYRSDNTEAFF.

With respect to this clone: At the DNA level, this CDR3 is encoded by other sequences in the same sample as well. The chain links TRBV28 to TRBJ1-5, with a tentative D call TRBD1 (6 bases). This CDR3 comprises 17 residues. CDR1 and CDR2 from the germline V gene are MDHEN and SYDVKM. V lost 2 bases and J 4 bases, leaving 18 bases between the germline ends. CDR3 bases: TGTGCCAGCAGTTTAGGACCCGGACAGAAAGAGAATCAGCCCCAGCATTTT. Its protein product is CASSLGPGQKENQPQHF.

The count of this clone is one. V is TRBV19 and J is TRBJ2-2; no definite D call. Germline CDR1 reads LNHDA; CDR2 reads SQIVND (reference sequence). The length of the CDR3 is 15 residues. Trimming pared 7 bases from V and 3 bases from J, leaving 15 bases between. As DNA, the CDR3 is TGTGCCAGTATGTGGGGTTTTAGGGACACCGGGGAGCTGTTTTTT. Amino acids: CASMWGFRDTGELFF.

The chain is built from TRBV3-1 (or the pseudogene TRBV3-2) and TRBJ1-2; possible D gene TRBD1, 5 bases. This CDR3 is 13 amino acids long. Trimming removed 4 bases from V and 8 bases from J, with 14 bases in between. Germline lookup yields CDR1 LGHDT and CDR2 YNNKEL (reference sequence). The CDR3 protein is CASSPGWGSGYTF. CDR3 nucleotides: TGTGCCAGCAGCCCAGGGTGGGGGAGCGGCTACACCTTC.

This clone has a handful of counts. Other DNA sequences in the sample encode the same CDR3. The CDR3 region is CASSLGTYEQYF. CDR3 in DNA: TGTGCCAGCAGCTTAGGAACCTACGAGCAGTACTTC. The V and J genes are TRBV7-9 and TRBJ2-7, with no clear D. The germline gives CDR1 SEHNR, CDR2 FQNEAQ (reference sequence). The V gene lost 1 base and the J gene lost 2 bases, with 3 bases spanning the gap. CDR3 size: 12 residues. Looking up the rest from reference TRBV7-9 and TRBJ2-7 gives the full variable domain: DTGVSQNPRHKITKRGQNVTFRCDPISEHNRLYWYRQTLGQGPEFLTYFQNEAQLEKSRLLSDRFSAERPKGSFSTLEIQRTEQGDSAMYLCASSLGTYEQYFGPGTRLTVT.

This chain connects TRBV19 to TRBJ1-2; weak D call: TRBD1 (5 bases). This CDR3 spans 12 amino acids. Trimming stripped 1 base from V and 8 bases from J, with 8 bases between. From germline, CDR1 is LNHDA and CDR2 SQIVND (reference sequence). The CDR3 sequence: CASSIGQSGYTF. The DNA for the CDR3 is TGTGCCAGTAGTATAGGACAGTCAGGCTACACCTTC.

The rearrangement links TRBV10-1 to TRBJ2-1, with 9 nucleotides matching TRBD2. V gave up 8 bases and J gave up 10 bases; unmatched junction bases: 6. The CDR3 has 12 amino acids. Germline loops: CDR1 WNHNN, CDR2 SYGVQD (reference sequence). The CDR3 loop is CASSLAGQEQFF. The CDR3 DNA reads as TGCGCCAGCTCTCTAGCGGGGCAGGAGCAGTTCTTC.

The V gene is TRBV7-7, the J gene TRBJ1-1; D is possibly TRBD1 (5 bases). V lost 5 bases, J lost 1 base, and 11 bases lay in between. Germline CDR1 SSHAT, CDR2 FNYEAQ (reference sequence). The CDR3 contains 14 residues. CDR3 nucleotides: TGTGCCAGCAGCCGATTGACAGAGAACACTGAAGCTTTCTTT. The encoded protein is CASSRLTENTEAFF.

The chain uses TRBV5-4 and TRBJ2-3, with 7 bases that match TRBD2. This CDR3 is 17 amino acids long. V trimming: 1 base; J trimming: 2 bases; junction bases outside the gene matches: 10. Germline V gene lookup returns CDR1 SGHNT and CDR2 YYREEE (reference sequence). In DNA form, the CDR3 reads TGTGCCAGCAGCTTGATGTCAGCGGGGTCGTCCACAGATACGCAGTATTTT. Its protein product is CASSLMSAGSSTDTQYF.

The chain has TRBV2 and TRBJ2-4; 13 bases match TRBD2. V gave up 4 bases and J gave up 6 bases; unmatched junction bases: 3. Per germline, CDR1 SNHLY and CDR2 FYNNEI. The CDR3 consists of 15 residues. The CDR3 bases are TGTGCCAGCAGTGCTAGGACTAGCGGGGGAAACATTCAGTACTTC. Protein product: CASSARTSGGNIQYF.

This clone appeared once. The CDR3 DNA sequence: TGTGCCAGCAGTGAGATGTTTGAGACAGGGAATCCCTACGAGCAGTACTTC. This translates into CASSEMFETGNPYEQYF. This chain uses TRBV2 with TRBJ2-7; 7 nucleotides match TRBD1. The CDR3 is made up of 17 amino acids. Germline V gene sequence: CDR1 SNHLY, CDR2 FYNNEI. J gave up 2 bases and V 3 bases, and 13 bases lay outside the gene matches.

The chain is built from TRBV30 and TRBJ1-2, with TRBD1 identical over 8 bases. CDR1 and CDR2 from the germline V gene are GTSNPN and SVGIG (reference sequence). The V and J ends lost 4 bases and 8 bases, in that order; junction bases with no gene match: 6. CDR3 length: 12 residues. CDR3 nucleotide sequence: TGTGCCTGGACGCAGGGGGCGCAGGGCTACACCTTC. As protein: CAWTQGAQGYTF.

Turning to this clone: Different DNA sequences within this sample yield the same CDR3. The gene calls are TRBV27 and TRBJ1-2; weak D call: TRBD1 (6 bases). The V and J ends lost 3 bases and 7 bases respectively, with 18 bases between them. Germline CDR1 reads MNHEY; CDR2 reads SMNVEV (reference sequence). The CDR3 covers 15 residues. The CDR3 DNA reads TGTGCCAGCAGTTTGTCCTTCAGGGGAGAGGGTGGCTACACCTTC. Translation gives CASSLSFRGEGGYTF.

This clone was seen just once. The chain uses TRBV2 and TRBJ1-3; 11 bases line up with TRBD1. The CDR3 has 17 amino acids. Looked up from germline, CDR1 is SNHLY and CDR2 is FYNNEI. V lost 10 bases and J lost 0; bases outside the gene matches: 11. The CDR3 region is CATLRDRGYLSGNTIYF. DNA for the CDR3: TGTGCCACGCTCCGGGACAGGGGGTACCTCTCTGGAAACACCATATATTTT.